The entry below gives a single TCR beta chain sequence along with its context. Its antigen has not been determined. No qualities accompany the bases; no much larger clone lies one base away. The sample belongs to a study of blood T cells in healthy people across ages (dated by TCRdb to about 2015). At the level of the whole study: In model experiments, template switching captured about one uniquely barcoded TCR beta cDNA molecule for every two T cells. To avoid experimental bias, donors of different ages were spread randomly across the sequencing lanes. Using deep sequencing normalized with unique cDNA molecular identifiers, the study measured how TCR beta repertoire diversity changes with age. The donors were divided into four age groups: young (average 16 years), middle-aged (about 41), aged (under 70) and long-lived (around 87). The study analyzed two additional independent replicas of 1 million unique cDNA reads from the same blood draw for two donors, one aged 18 to 30 and one aged 80 or older.

The roughly 42 donors, aged roughly 6 to 90 years, were systemically healthy Caucasian individuals from Russia. Around 9.9 milliliters of peripheral blood were collected from each donor into EDTA-treated Vacutainer tubes. Ficoll-Paque density-gradient centrifugation was used to isolate PBMCs, with at least 6.5 million per sample. Trizol reagent was used to extract total RNA from the PBMCs, yielding at least 5 micrograms per sample. Naive CD45RAhigh/CD27high T cell percentages were measured by flow cytometry on a PBMC aliquot from every donor. Libraries were made using 5' RACE. Data came from an Illumina HiSeq 2500. A second PCR of about 6 to 12 cycles was run with a J-beta primer mix and a sample-barcoded 5' primer. A unique molecular identifier was introduced onto each TCR beta cDNA molecule by a template-switch 5' adaptor carrying 12 random nucleotides. Each sample yielded at least 3 million CDR3-containing paired-end reads. The Mint cDNA synthesis kit, primed by a TRBC-specific oligonucleotide, was used to synthesize first-strand cDNA from all RNA. Following uracil-DNA glycosylase treatment, all cDNA underwent a first 18-cycle PCR with the universal primers M1SS and BC2_uni_R. In the source study's methods: Each sample was normalized by randomly selecting 1 million high-quality reads, each carrying a distinct molecular identifier. Instead of being binned into consensus sequences, reads that shared molecular identifiers were thrown out. CDR3 identification, clonotype clustering and error correction used MiTCR with a Q25 quality threshold and the strictest error-elimination algorithm. A nonparametric unseen species model using Euler transformation provided a lower-bound estimate of total TCR beta diversity. The public reads were quality trimmed at Q25 with fastp and then assembled into clones with MiXCR by TCRdb, keeping productive beta chains. Entries are consolidated by CDR3 protein sequence, retaining the most common genes and DNA. The V and J calls come from TCRdb's annotation, not from the publication. Recorded for this sample are about 650,000 distinct CDR3 sequences; roughly 32% of them occurred a single time. Less than 20% of the sample is in the top ten clones.

The full study reports these points: Estimates of total diversity based on one million sequenced T cells were considered lower bounds and underestimates. Since profiling was done on bulk unsorted PBMCs, naive and antigen-experienced compartments could not be conclusively compared. The long-lived group showed more naive CD4+ T cells, fewer expanded clones and increased TCR diversity than the aged group, suggesting age selection. Observed TCR beta diversity correlated strongly with the percentage of naive T cells measured by flow cytometry. As age increased, observed TCR beta diversity per million T cells dropped in a roughly linear way, and a significant reduction was already evident by age 40. Donor CMV infection status was unknown, potentially confounding age-related changes in expanded clonotypes.

The CDR3, from cysteine to phenylalanine, totals 13 residues. Just CDR3 DNA is preserved here, 39 bases in frame from base 1. In the germline V gene (reference sequence), CDR1 corresponds to DFQATT and CDR2 to SNEGSKA. V sheds 6 bases and J sheds 6 bases, leaving 16 bases between their ends. The V gene is TRBV20-1 and the J gene is TRBJ2-3, with the D gene call left open. The sequenced sample was blood. The clonotype originates from a woman aged 80 or older in good health. Donor details come from another sample of the same person, matched by shared clones. The nucleotides are TGCAGTGCCGTGCGACCCGACCGGGATACGCAGTATTTT. Its product reads: CSAVRPDRDTQYF.